This T cell receptor beta chain came from a study of PD-1 blockade in classical Hodgkin lymphoma. Notes on the study in general: Repertoire differences lack defined causes, possibly disease activity or prior therapy. With CD4+ cells, TCR diversity rose significantly by C4D1, but not with CD8+ cells.

Stated time point: cycle 4 day 1 (C4D1), after 5 to 7 weeks of nivolumab. All patients experienced relapse after autologous stem cell transplantation, and brentuximab vedotin exposure was variable. This CDR3 region has 13 residues. V lost 8 bases to trimming and J lost 0 bases, with 12 bases between them. Germline lookup yields CDR1 SGHRS and CDR2 YFSETQ. TCRdb's table, derived via immunoSEQ multiplex PCR, lists solely in-frame clones and lacks some. The table includes roughly 42,000 clones, 55% to 70% detected once. As to this clone: The antigen is not known.

The genes are TRBV5-1 and TRBJ2-7, with a possible D match to TRBD2 (5 bases). Sequenced here: peripheral blood mononuclear cells (PBMCs), sampled before the fourth cycle of nivolumab. The TCR sequence derives from a human donor with classical Hodgkin lymphoma. The CDR3 DNA follows: TGCGCCAGTCGGACTGATAGCTCCTACGAGCAGTACTTC. Protein: CASRTDSSYEQYF.